These 12 T cell receptor beta chains were sequenced from one sample in a study of blood T cell repertoires in COVID-19. This table comes from immunoSEQ multiplex PCR, and its TCRdb copy is limited to in-frame clones, with some not included. The sample lists 250,000 to 350,000 clones; around 90% were seen once. Sequencing was carried out using peripheral blood. Receptors were obtained from a woman aged 45-59 years who had recovered from COVID-19.

This chain uses TRBV25-1 with TRBJ1-1; D gene uncertain. Trimming cost V 4 bases and J 6 bases, with 6 bases left between them. The germline CDR1 and CDR2 sequences are MGHDK and SYGVNS. The CDR3 runs 11 residues. The CDR3 reads CASSGEAEAFF. The CDR3 DNA reads as TGTGCCAGCAGTGGAGAGGCTGAAGCTTTCTTT.

V is TRBV5-4 and J is TRBJ2-1; 8 positions agree with TRBD2. The CDR3 spans 16 residues. The ends lost 0 bases at V and 2 bases at J; junction bases unmatched: 4. Germline CDR1 reads SGHNT; CDR2 reads YYREEE (reference sequence). The CDR3, as DNA: TGTGCCAGCAGCTTGGGGGTAGCGGGACCCTACAATGAGCAGTTCTTC. The encoded protein is CASSLGVAGPYNEQFF.

The count of this clone is one. The chain links TRBV19 to TRBJ1-1; TRBD1 agrees at 7 bases. The CDR3 totals 15 residues. Germline-derived CDR1 and CDR2 are LNHDA and SQIVND (reference sequence). The V gene end was trimmed by 3 bases and the J gene end by 6 bases; junction bases not matched to a gene: 10. The CDR3 DNA reads TGTGCCAGTAGTATTTCTCGACAGGGCTCCCCTGAAGCTTTCTTT. Translated, it gives CASSISRQGSPEAFF.

This clone was seen only once. The chain links TRBV19 to TRBJ1-2; TRBD1 matches at 7 bases. Germline V lookup: CDR1 LNHDA, CDR2 SQIVND (reference sequence). The CDR3 has 14 residues. V lost 3 bases and J lost 4; bases outside the gene matches: 5. The CDR3, as DNA: TGTGCCAGTAGTATGGGACAGCTAGGCTATGGCTACACCTTC. This encodes CASSMGQLGYGYTF.

The CDR3 nucleotides read TGTGCCAGCAGCTCAACGTCGGGACAGGGATTCAATGAGCAGTTCTTC. Protein product: CASSSTSGQGFNEQFF. V usage is TRBV9 and J usage is TRBJ2-1, with 9 bases identical to TRBD1. This CDR3 comprises 16 residues. CDR1 and CDR2 from the germline V gene are SGDLS and YYNGEE. The trim removed 4 bases at V and 6 bases at J, leaving 11 bases unmatched.

The genes are TRBV18 and TRBJ1-3; no definite D call. Trimming left V 3 bases short and J 1 base short, with 4 bases between. There are 13 residues in the CDR3. CDR1 and CDR2 (germline): KGHSH, LQKENI. The CDR3 loop is CASSPKSGNTIYF. The CDR3 bases are TGTGCCAGCTCACCTAAATCTGGAAACACCATATATTTT.

The chain joins TRBV5-1 to TRBJ2-7; D possibly corresponds to TRBD1 (5 bases). V shed 0 bases and J shed 5 bases, with 15 bases lying between them. Germline CDR1 SGHRS, CDR2 YFSETQ. This CDR3 has 15 residues. CDR3 DNA: TGCGCCAGCAGCTTGGAAGGGGCGCTGATCAACGAGCAGTACTTC. This gives the protein CASSLEGALINEQYF.

The CDR3 here is CASSRDFQGARTEAFF. In DNA form, the CDR3 reads TGTGCCAGCAGCCGAGACTTCCAGGGGGCGCGGACTGAAGCTTTCTTT. The chain has TRBV7-9 and TRBJ1-1, with TRBD1 matching 8 bases. Trimming removed 5 bases from V and 5 bases from J; junction bases left unmatched: 13. Germline V gives CDR1 SEHNR, CDR2 FQNEAQ (reference sequence). The CDR3 has 16 residues.

This clone was seen a single time. The rearrangement joins TRBV4-1 to TRBJ1-2; TRBD1 aligns across 11 bases. The CDR3 consists of 17 residues. V lost 1 base and J lost 4; bases outside the gene matches: 8. Germline CDR1 and CDR2: MGHRA and YSYEKL. In DNA, the CDR3 is TGCGCCAGCAGCCAAGGGGCGCGGACAGGGGGCATCTATGGCTACACCTTC. Residues: CASSQGARTGGIYGYTF.

The chain employs TRBV7-3 and TRBJ2-1, with 13 bases identical to TRBD2. There are 18 residues in the CDR3. V dropped 5 bases and J dropped 12; count of bases not matched to a gene: 19. Germline CDR1 SGHTA, CDR2 FQGTGA. The CDR3 spells CASSHSGLAGDPRERQFF. The CDR3 DNA follows: TGTGCCAGCAGCCATTCTGGACTAGCGGGGGACCCACGAGAGCGGCAGTTCTTC.

The chain recombines TRBV3-1 (or the pseudogene TRBV3-2) with TRBJ1-6; possibly TRBD1 for D (5 bases). Trimming took 8 bases from V and 10 from J, leaving 12 bases between them. CDR1 is LGHDT, CDR2 YNNKEL, per germline (reference sequence). This CDR3 has 12 amino acids. The CDR3 spells CASGGGMSPLHF. DNA of the CDR3: TGTGCCAGCGGGGGGGGTATGTCACCCCTCCACTTT.

The J gene is TRBJ1-1, the V gene TRBV11-2; D gene uncertain. Germline assignment: CDR1 SGHAT and CDR2 FQNNGV. V was shortened by 1 base and J by 5 bases, with 14 bases between the two germline ends. The CDR3 is made up of 15 amino acids. CDR3 loop: CASSLAGSGRTEAFF. The DNA for the CDR3 is TGTGCCAGCAGCTTAGCCGGATCCGGGAGAACTGAAGCTTTCTTT.